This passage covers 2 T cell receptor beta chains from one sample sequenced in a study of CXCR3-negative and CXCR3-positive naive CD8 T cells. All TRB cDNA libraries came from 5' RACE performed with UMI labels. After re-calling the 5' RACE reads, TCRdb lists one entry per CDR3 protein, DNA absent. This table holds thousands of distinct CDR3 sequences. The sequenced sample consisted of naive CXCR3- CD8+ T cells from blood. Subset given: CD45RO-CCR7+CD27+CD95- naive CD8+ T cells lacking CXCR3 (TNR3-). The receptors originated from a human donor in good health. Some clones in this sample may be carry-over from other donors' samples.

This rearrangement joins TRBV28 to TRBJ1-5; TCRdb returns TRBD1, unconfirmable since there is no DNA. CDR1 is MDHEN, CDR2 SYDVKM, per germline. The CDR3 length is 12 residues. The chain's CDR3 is CASSHGQQLQHF.

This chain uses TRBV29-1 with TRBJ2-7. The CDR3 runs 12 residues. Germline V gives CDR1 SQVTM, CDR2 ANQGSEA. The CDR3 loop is CSVETRPYEQYF.